The present T cell receptor (beta chain) was sequenced within a study of early T cells in non-severe SARS-CoV-2 infection. This clonotype was seen many times. From the 5' RACE reads, TCRdb called clonotypes with MiXCR, one entry per CDR3 protein. The table records about 42,000 distinct CDR3 sequences, 6% to 7.5% of them present only once. The receptor was derived from an adult who was a healthcare worker with PCR-confirmed SARS-CoV-2 infection or an uninfected control (not recorded which). Sequencing used whole blood.

The CDR3 protein is CASSQNPRQGKYYGYTF. In DNA form, the CDR3 reads TGTGCCAGCAGCCAAAACCCCAGACAGGGGAAGTACTATGGCTACACCTTC. The rearrangement links TRBV4-2 to TRBJ1-2, with TRBD1 matching 8 bases. This CDR3 has 17 residues. Unmatched junction bases numbered 11, after V lost 2 bases and J lost 3 bases. Germline values: CDR1 LGHNA, CDR2 YNFKEQ.